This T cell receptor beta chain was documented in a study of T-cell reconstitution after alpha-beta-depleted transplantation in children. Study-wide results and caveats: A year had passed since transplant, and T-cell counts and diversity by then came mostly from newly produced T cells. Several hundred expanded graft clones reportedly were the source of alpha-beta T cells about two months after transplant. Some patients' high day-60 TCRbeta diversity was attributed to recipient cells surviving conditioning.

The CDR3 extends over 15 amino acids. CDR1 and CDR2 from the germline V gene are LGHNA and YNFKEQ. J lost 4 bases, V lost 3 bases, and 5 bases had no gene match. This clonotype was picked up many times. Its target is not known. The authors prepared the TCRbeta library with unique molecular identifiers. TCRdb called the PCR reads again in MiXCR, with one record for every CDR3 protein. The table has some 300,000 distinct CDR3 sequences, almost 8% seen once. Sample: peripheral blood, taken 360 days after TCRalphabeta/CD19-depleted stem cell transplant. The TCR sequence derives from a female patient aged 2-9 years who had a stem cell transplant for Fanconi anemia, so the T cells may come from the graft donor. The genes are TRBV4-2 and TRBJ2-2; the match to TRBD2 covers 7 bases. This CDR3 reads CASSQESGGTGELFF. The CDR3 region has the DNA TGTGCCAGCAGCCAGGAATCGGGGGGCACCGGGGAGCTGTTTTTT.